This TCR beta chain is drawn from a study of T cells after posttransplantation cyclophosphamide. This clone was counted a few times. Cyclophosphamide on days +3 and +4 followed busulfan-fludarabine conditioning and a marrow graft. Method: immunoSEQ multiplex PCR; TCRdb's copy keeps in-frame clones and lacks some. The data show about 12,000 clones, with none appearing a single time. V was trimmed by 5 bases and J by 5 bases, leaving 8 bases between them. Germline CDR1 SEHNR, CDR2 FQNEAQ (reference sequence). The CDR3 totals 12 residues. The material sequenced was PBMCs, taken after allogeneic stem cell transplant with posttransplant cyclophosphamide. V gene TRBV7-9 combines with J gene TRBJ2-3; D gene ambiguous. This receptor was taken from a female patient between 35 and 55 years old who received an allogeneic stem cell transplant from an unrelated donor, was CMV-positive, and had acute GVHD only. The graft donor may have contributed some T cells. The CDR3: CASSPSGDTQYF. CDR3 nucleotides: TGTGCCAGCAGCCCATCGGGAGATACGCAGTATTTT.